This entry lists 29 T cell receptor beta chains sequenced from one sample in a study of control samples from healthy donors and cancer patients. Sequencing used immunoSEQ multiplex PCR; TCRdb keeps in-frame clones, though not all of them. The sample carries about 140,000 clones, less than 95% recorded once. Material for sequencing was blood. Receptors were obtained from a man aged 18 to 29 in good health.

The chain uses TRBV3-1 (or the pseudogene TRBV3-2) and TRBJ1-5, with a possible D match to TRBD1 (5 bases). Germline CDR1 LGHDT, CDR2 YNNKEL (reference sequence). V lost 7 bases and J 0 bases, leaving 19 bases between the germline ends. CDR3 length equals 17 residues. CDR3 bases: TGTGCCAGCAAGTTCTTATTCGGGACCCTTAGCAATCAGCCCCAGCATTTT. Residues: CASKFLFGTLSNQPQHF.

This CDR3 reads CASSLAGATEAFF. CDR3 nucleotide sequence: TGTGCCAGCAGCTTGGCCGGGGCCACTGAAGCTTTCTTT. This rearrangement joins TRBV5-4 to TRBJ1-1; the D gene is possibly TRBD1 (5 bases). Trimming shortened V by 0 bases and J by 4 bases, and 7 bases separated the two germline ends. Germline V gives CDR1 SGHNT, CDR2 YYREEE (reference sequence). The CDR3 runs to 13 residues.

The gene calls are TRBV7-2 and TRBJ2-2; 8 nucleotides match TRBD1. The germline V gene encodes CDR1 SGHTA and CDR2 FQGNSA. The CDR3 extends over 16 amino acids. With V trimmed by 3 bases and J by 4 bases, 7 bases remained unmatched. CDR3 DNA: TGTGCCAGCAGCTTCCGACAGGGGACATCCACCGGGGAGCTGTTTTTT. Protein: CASSFRQGTSTGELFF.

The chain combines TRBV2 with TRBJ2-5, with TRBD2 identical over 11 bases. The CDR3 covers 16 residues. The V gene end was trimmed by 3 bases and the J gene end by 7 bases; junction bases not matched to a gene: 10. The germline V gene encodes CDR1 SNHLY and CDR2 FYNNEI. The CDR3 loop is CASSDGLAGGLGTQYF. CDR3 sequence (DNA): TGTGCCAGCAGTGACGGGCTAGCGGGGGGCCTAGGGACCCAGTACTTC.

The chain combines TRBV27 with TRBJ2-1; 8 bases align to TRBD2. Germline CDR1 and CDR2: MNHEY and SMNVEV (reference sequence). The ends lost 7 bases at V and 7 bases at J; junction bases unmatched: 15. The CDR3 runs to 16 residues. CDR3 amino acids: CASKTLIGGAFNEQFF. In DNA form, the CDR3 reads TGTGCCAGCAAGACCCTAATCGGGGGGGCCTTTAATGAGCAGTTCTTC.

The rearrangement uses TRBV7-7 and TRBJ2-5; tentative D call: TRBD1 (6 bases). Trimming removed 4 bases at V and 2 bases at J, with 14 bases between. Per the germline V gene, CDR1 is SSHAT and CDR2 is FNYEAQ (reference sequence). The CDR3 length is 15 residues. The chain's CDR3 is CASSSGPGHQETQYF. DNA for the CDR3: TGTGCCAGCAGCTCGGGACCGGGACATCAAGAGACCCAGTACTTC.

Ten or more counts support this clone. This rearrangement joins TRBV19 to TRBJ2-2; 7 positions match TRBD2. V shed 2 bases, J shed 6 bases, and the junction held 3 bases outside the gene matches. Germline-derived CDR1 and CDR2 are LNHDA and SQIVND (reference sequence). This CDR3 has 14 residues. The CDR3: CASSISGGAGELFF. CDR3 DNA sequence: TGTGCCAGTAGTATATCTGGGGGGGCCGGGGAGCTGTTTTTT. The full variable domain, with the rest looked up from reference TRBV19 and TRBJ2-2, is DGGITQSPKYLFRKEGQNVTLSCEQNLNHDAMYWYRQDPGQGLRLIYYSQIVNDFQKGDIAEGYSVSREKKESFPLTVTSAQKNPTAFYLCASSISGGAGELFFGEGSRLTVL.

The rearrangement links TRBV27 to TRBJ1-4; D remains ambiguous. From germline, CDR1 is MNHEY and CDR2 SMNVEV (reference sequence). With 5 bases removed from V and 4 bases from J, the gap between germline ends came to 14 bases. The CDR3 spans 15 residues. CDR3 amino acids: CASSLRRQSNEKLFF. DNA of the CDR3: TGTGCCAGCAGTCTCCGGCGTCAAAGTAATGAAAAACTGTTTTTT. The variable domain in full, completed from reference TRBV27 and TRBJ1-4, reads EAQVTQNPRYLITVTGKKLTVTCSQNMNHEYMSWYRQDPGLGLRQIYYSMNVEVTDKGDVPEGYKVSRKEKRNFPLILESPSPNQTSLYFCASSLRRQSNEKLFFGSGTQLSVL.

CDR3 region: CASSSSGGALGTQYF. The CDR3, as DNA: TGTGCCAGCAGCTCTAGCGGGGGGGCCTTGGGGACCCAGTACTTC. The gene calls are TRBV6-5 and TRBJ2-5; 12 bases align to TRBD2. CDR1 is MNHEY, CDR2 SVGAGI, per germline. With 6 bases clipped from V and 7 bases from J, the junction kept 9 bases outside the gene matches. The CDR3 has 15 residues.

The chain employs TRBV30 and TRBJ1-2; a weak D match, TRBD1 (5 bases). V dropped 2 bases and J dropped 3 bases, with 10 bases sitting between them. The CDR3 extends over 13 amino acids. In germline, CDR1 is GTSNPN, CDR2 SVGIG (reference sequence). For the CDR3, the DNA is TGTGCCTGGAGTTGGGGGGAGGACTATGGCTACACCTTC. Protein: CAWSWGEDYGYTF.

The chain uses TRBV3-1 (or the pseudogene TRBV3-2) and TRBJ2-5; 10 bases line up with TRBD2. Per the germline V gene, CDR1 is LGHDT and CDR2 is YNNKEL (reference sequence). Trimming at V came to 4 bases and at J to 4 bases, leaving 9 bases not matched to a gene. The CDR3 extends over 16 amino acids. Here the CDR3 reads CASSRILAGGGETQYF. CDR3 sequence (DNA): TGTGCCAGCAGCCGCATCTTAGCGGGGGGAGGAGAGACCCAGTACTTC.

The chain carries TRBV11-1 and TRBJ1-2; tentative D call: TRBD1 (6 bases). V was pared by 5 bases and J by 3 bases, with 10 bases between. CDR1 SGHAT and CDR2 FQDESV come from the germline V gene (reference sequence). The CDR3 totals 13 residues. The CDR3 sequence is CASSRAGDYGYTF. The CDR3 nucleotides read TGTGCCAGCAGCCGCGCAGGGGACTATGGCTACACCTTC. Together with reference TRBV11-1 and TRBJ1-2, the CDR3 gives the full variable domain: EAEVAQSPRYKITEKSQAVAFWCDPISGHATLYWYRQILGQGPELLVQFQDESVVDDSQLPKDRFSAERLKGVDSTLKIQPAELGDSAMYLCASSRAGDYGYTFGSGTRLTVV.

The rearrangement uses TRBV19 and TRBJ2-6, with TRBD1 matching 8 bases. The ends lost 5 bases at V and 0 bases at J; junction bases unmatched: 6. The CDR3 contains 17 residues. Germline loops: CDR1 LNHDA, CDR2 SQIVND (reference sequence). The CDR3 loop is CASSVGQEDSGANVLTF. The CDR3 DNA sequence: TGTGCCAGTAGTGTGGGACAGGAGGACTCTGGGGCCAACGTCCTGACTTTC.

The chain uses TRBV6-5 and TRBJ1-1; 11 nucleotides line up with TRBD1. The CDR3 consists of 15 residues. Germline lookup yields CDR1 MNHEY and CDR2 SVGAGI. After removal of 2 bases from V and 7 bases from J, the junction contained 6 bases not matched to a gene. CDR3 nucleotide sequence: TGTGCCAGCAGTTACGGACAGGGGGCGTTGGGTGAAGCTTTCTTT. The encoded protein is CASSYGQGALGEAFF.

The chain links TRBV6-6 to TRBJ1-4; no clear D gene. The germline V gene has CDR1 MNHNY and CDR2 SVGAGI (reference sequence). The length of the CDR3 is 15 residues. Trimming cost V 6 bases and J 0 bases, with 11 bases left between them. The DNA of the CDR3 is TGTGCCAGCAGCTCAATGGGATCAACTAATGAAAAACTGTTTTTT. It specifies CASSSMGSTNEKLFF.

The chain employs TRBV7-2 and TRBJ1-6; 7 positions match TRBD1. This CDR3 contains 14 residues. Germline V gives CDR1 SGHTA, CDR2 FQGNSA. After removal of 5 bases from V and 6 bases from J, the junction contained 4 bases not matched to a gene. DNA of the CDR3: TGTGCCAGCAGCCCCCGACAGGGTAATTCACCCCTCCACTTT. Its translation: CASSPRQGNSPLHF.

This clone has a single count. The V gene is TRBV18, the J gene TRBJ2-5, with TRBD2 matching over 13 bases. CDR3 length: 17 amino acids. The trim removed 2 bases at V and 6 bases at J, leaving 9 bases unmatched. Looked up from germline, CDR1 is KGHSH and CDR2 is LQKENI. DNA for the CDR3: TGTGCCAGCTCACCAAGCGGCTGGACTAGCGGGGGACAGACCCAGTACTTC. As protein: CASSPSGWTSGGQTQYF. Using reference TRBV18 and TRBJ2-5 for the parts outside the CDR3, the full variable domain is NAGVMQNPRHLVRRRGQEARLRCSPMKGHSHVYWYRQLPEEGLKFMVYLQKENIIDESGMPKERFSAEFPKEGPSILRIQQVVRGDSAAYFCASSPSGWTSGGQTQYFGPGTRLLVL.

The chain combines TRBV12-3 or TRBV12-4 with TRBJ1-3; D is ambiguous. The CDR3 loop spans 12 amino acids. Trimming cost V 3 bases and J 8 bases, with 8 bases left between them. The DNA for the CDR3 is TGTGCCAGCAGTTTCTCCGGTTACACCATATATTTT. Its translation is CASSFSGYTIYF.

The CDR3 loop reads CSASRVSYNEQFF. The CDR3 DNA follows: TGCAGTGCTAGTCGTGTTTCCTACAATGAGCAGTTCTTC. V is TRBV20-1 and J is TRBJ2-1, with no clear D. Trimming removed 3 bases from V and 1 base from J, with 7 bases in between. Germline-derived CDR1 and CDR2 are DFQATT and SNEGSKA (reference sequence). This CDR3 has 13 residues.

V and J are TRBV10-3 and TRBJ1-5; D is uncertain. Germline CDR1 reads ENHRY; CDR2 reads SYGVKD. The CDR3 totals 12 residues. V shed 8 bases and J shed 3 bases, with 8 bases lying between them. CDR3 amino acids: CAISIPNQPQHF. The CDR3 region has the DNA TGTGCCATCTCAATTCCCAATCAGCCCCAGCATTTT.

The chain employs TRBV7-9 and TRBJ2-7; D gene ambiguous. The CDR3 runs to 11 residues. V gave up 5 bases and J gave up 4 bases, with 6 bases separating them. Germline V gene lookup returns CDR1 SEHNR and CDR2 FQNEAQ (reference sequence). CDR3 in amino acids: CASSPNYEQYF. Written as DNA, the CDR3 is TGTGCCAGCAGCCCGAATTACGAGCAGTACTTC. The full variable domain, its missing parts supplied by reference TRBV7-9 and TRBJ2-7, is DTGVSQNPRHKITKRGQNVTFRCDPISEHNRLYWYRQTLGQGPEFLTYFQNEAQLEKSRLLSDRFSAERPKGSFSTLEIQRTEQGDSAMYLCASSPNYEQYFGPGTRLTVT.

V gene TRBV7-2 combines with J gene TRBJ1-3, with 10 nucleotides matching TRBD1. The CDR3 length is 15 residues. CDR1 and CDR2 from the germline V gene are SGHTA and FQGNSA. The V and J ends lost 3 bases and 4 bases, in that order; junction bases with no gene match: 3. This CDR3 reads CASSFGTGAGNTIYF. The CDR3 DNA reads as TGTGCCAGCAGCTTTGGGACAGGGGCCGGAAACACCATATATTTT.

This rearrangement joins TRBV5-1 to TRBJ1-4, with 7 bases matching TRBD1. Germline assignment: CDR1 SGHRS and CDR2 YFSETQ. The CDR3 covers 16 residues. The junction had 14 bases not matched to a gene; V was cut back by 4 bases and J by 8 bases. This CDR3 is CASSAGTANSKEKLFF. CDR3 nucleotide sequence: TGCGCCAGCAGCGCCGGGACAGCCAACTCCAAGGAAAAACTGTTTTTT.

The CDR3 coding sequence is TGTGCCAGCAGCCCGGACAGGGGAGGTGAAAAACTGTTTTTT. It encodes CASSPDRGGEKLFF. This chain connects TRBV16 to TRBJ1-4, with 9 bases identical to TRBD1. The germline gives CDR1 KGHSY, CDR2 FQNENV. The CDR3 totals 14 residues. With 4 bases clipped from V and 7 bases from J, the junction kept 4 bases outside the gene matches. Looking up the rest from reference TRBV16 and TRBJ1-4 gives the full variable domain: GEEVAQTPKHLVRGEGQKAKLYCAPIKGHSYVFWYQQVLKNEFKFLISFQNENVFDETGMPKERFSAKCLPNSPCSLEIQATKLEDSAVYFCASSPDRGGEKLFFGSGTQLSVL.

The V gene is TRBV6-5, the J gene TRBJ1-5; weak D call: TRBD1 (5 bases). Trimming removed 9 bases from V and 7 bases from J, with 13 bases in between. This CDR3 is 12 amino acids long. CDR1 and CDR2 from the germline V gene are MNHEY and SVGAGI. CDR3 region: CASYGGRQPQHF. The CDR3 DNA reads as TGTGCCAGTTACGGGGGAAGGCAGCCCCAGCATTTT.

The chain has TRBV19 and TRBJ1-4, with 7 bases that match TRBD1. V lost 6 bases to trimming and J lost 3 bases; unmatched junction nucleotides: 10. The CDR3 runs 16 residues. Looked up from germline, CDR1 is LNHDA and CDR2 is SQIVND (reference sequence). The CDR3 loop is CASSRTGVVANEKLFF. CDR3 bases: TGTGCCAGTAGCCGAACAGGGGTGGTTGCTAATGAAAAACTGTTTTTT.

V gene TRBV2 combines with J gene TRBJ2-4; TRBD1 matches 7 bases. V shed 4 bases and J 0 bases; nucleotides not matched to a gene: 3. Germline-derived CDR1 and CDR2 are SNHLY and FYNNEI. The CDR3 sequence is 15 residues long. The CDR3 sequence is CASSGQGVAKNIQYF. As DNA, the CDR3 is TGTGCCAGCAGTGGACAGGGAGTAGCCAAAAACATTCAGTACTTC. The full variable domain, in which reference TRBV2 and TRBJ2-4 provide the parts outside the CDR3, is EPEVTQTPSHQVTQMGQEVILRCVPISNHLYFYWYRQILGQKVEFLVSFYNNEISEKSEIFDDQFSVERPDGSNFTLKIRSTKLEDSAMYFCASSGQGVAKNIQYFGAGTRLSVL.

The chain has TRBV24-1 and TRBJ2-1; D is possibly TRBD1 or TRBD2 (7 bases each). CDR3 length equals 13 residues. Germline loops: CDR1 KGHDR, CDR2 SFDVKD. Between the trimmed V and J ends, which lost 5 bases and 8 bases, there was a span of 12 bases. The CDR3 nucleotides read TGTGCCACCAGTGCCCAGGGGGGGCATGAGCAGTTCTTC. Its translation: CATSAQGGHEQFF.

This chain uses TRBV7-8 with TRBJ2-7, with 8 positions matching TRBD1. Germline loops: CDR1 SGHVS, CDR2 FQNEAQ. The CDR3 sequence is 15 residues long. J lost 3 bases, V lost 4 bases, and 8 bases had no gene match. The CDR3: CASSYQTGQGYEQYF. The CDR3 nucleotides are TGTGCCAGCAGCTACCAAACCGGACAGGGCTACGAGCAGTACTTC.